A selection of T cell receptor beta chains follows, all from one sample in a study of blood T cell repertoires in COVID-19. This table comes from immunoSEQ multiplex PCR, and its TCRdb copy is limited to in-frame clones, with some not included. The top ten hold 15% to 18% of the sample, which has around 61,000 clones, about 81% seen once. The sequenced sample consisted of peripheral blood. All receptors derive from an elderly man with acute or convalescent COVID-19. Both conserved end residues are part of each CDR3. The D gene is left open where the match is weak. Size is stated for part of the rows, as once, few or many counts, or as a class when the clone is expanded.

clone size: .
V gene: TRBV7-8
D gene: TRBD1
J gene: TRBJ2-2
CDR3 DNA: TGTGCCAGCAGCTCCTCCGGGACAGGGGCCGGGGAGCTGTTTTTT
CDR3 protein: CASSSSGTGAGELFF

clone size: .
V gene: TRBV6-5
D gene: TRBD1
J gene: TRBJ1-6
CDR3 DNA: TGTGCCAGTCGCGGGACAGCCAATTCACCCCTCCACTTT
CDR3 protein: CASRGTANSPLHF

clone size: .
V gene: TRBV6-5
D gene: .
J gene: TRBJ2-7
CDR3 DNA: TGTGCCAGCAGCCGGTCCCCGGGGTACGAGCAGTACTTC
CDR3 protein: CASSRSPGYEQYF

clone size: .
V gene: TRBV10-3
D gene: .
J gene: TRBJ2-3
CDR3 DNA: TGTGCCCCCTCGGGGCGGGGACCTCCCGCTACCGGTGATACGCAGTATTTT
CDR3 protein: CAPSGRGPPATGDTQYF

clone size: .
V gene: TRBV6-6
D gene: TRBD1
J gene: TRBJ2-7
CDR3 DNA: TGTGCCAGCGGCAGGGGGTCCTACGAGCAGTACTTC
CDR3 protein: CASGRGSYEQYF

clone size: .
V gene: TRBV27
D gene: TRBD1
J gene: TRBJ2-7
CDR3 DNA: TGTGCCAGCAGTTCACAGGGGGAGTACGAGCAGTACTTC
CDR3 protein: CASSSQGEYEQYF

clone size: .
V gene: TRBV4-2
D gene: .
J gene: TRBJ2-7
CDR3 DNA: TGTGCCAGCAGCCAATATTTAGCGGCATACGAGCAGTACTTC
CDR3 protein: CASSQYLAAYEQYF

clone size: .
V gene: TRBV5-1
D gene: .
J gene: TRBJ1-2
CDR3 DNA: TGCGCCAGCAGCAGGGGCCCGGAGGGTGGCTACACCTTC
CDR3 protein: CASSRGPEGGYTF

clone size: .
V gene: TRBV28
D gene: .
J gene: TRBJ2-3
CDR3 DNA: TGTGCCAGCAGGCCGAGTCGGGGGTTTCCAGATACGCAGTATTTT
CDR3 protein: CASRPSRGFPDTQYF

clone size: .
V gene: TRBV5-3
D gene: TRBD1
J gene: TRBJ1-5
CDR3 DNA: TGTGCCAGAAGCCCGGCAGGGGGCAGGTTCCATAGCAATCAGCCCCAGCATTTT
CDR3 protein: CARSPAGGRFHSNQPQHF

clone size: .
V gene: TRBV28
D gene: .
J gene: TRBJ1-2
CDR3 DNA: TGTGCCAGCACAGCGGGGGACTATGGCTACACCTTC
CDR3 protein: CASTAGDYGYTF

clone size: .
V gene: TRBV4-1
D gene: .
J gene: TRBJ1-1
CDR3 DNA: TGCGCCAGCAGCCAGTCCTCGGGGGTGAACACTGAAGCTTTCTTT
CDR3 protein: CASSQSSGVNTEAFF

clone size: .
V gene: TRBV7-2
D gene: .
J gene: TRBJ2-7
CDR3 DNA: TGTGCCAGCAGCTTACTAACCCAGGGTGAGCAGTACTTC
CDR3 protein: CASSLLTQGEQYF

clone size: .
V gene: TRBV18
D gene: .
J gene: TRBJ1-1
CDR3 DNA: TGTGCCAGCTCATGGGGGGAGGGCACTGAAGCTTTCTTT
CDR3 protein: CASSWGEGTEAFF

clone size: .
V gene: TRBV18
D gene: .
J gene: TRBJ2-5
CDR3 DNA: TGTGCCAGCTCACCAAGGGGGTCCCAAGAGACCCAGTACTTC
CDR3 protein: CASSPRGSQETQYF

clone size: few
V gene: TRBV28
D gene: .
J gene: TRBJ2-1
CDR3 DNA: TGTGCCAGCAGTCCTCCTCCTTGGACAGAGCAGTTCTTC
CDR3 protein: CASSPPPWTEQFF

clone size: once
V gene: TRBV19
D gene: .
J gene: TRBJ1-2
CDR3 DNA: TGTGCCAGTTCAACGGACCCGGGGGTGGGCAGAAAATTAAACTATGGCTACACCTTC
CDR3 protein: CASSTDPGVGRKLNYGYTF

clone size: .
V gene: TRBV11-2
D gene: TRBD1
J gene: TRBJ2-2
CDR3 DNA: TGTGCCAGCAGCTTAGGGACAGGGGGCACCGGGGAGCTGTTTTTT
CDR3 protein: CASSLGTGGTGELFF

clone size: .
V gene: TRBV5-1
D gene: .
J gene: TRBJ1-3
CDR3 DNA: TGCGCCAGCAGCTTGAGTCTGCGGGAATTTAACACCATATATTTT
CDR3 protein: CASSLSLREFNTIYF

clone size: .
V gene: TRBV9
D gene: TRBD2
J gene: TRBJ2-1
CDR3 DNA: TGTGCCAGCAGCGTGGGACTAGCGGGAGGTACTTCCTACAATGAGCAGTTCTTC
CDR3 protein: CASSVGLAGGTSYNEQFF

clone size: .
V gene: TRBV4-3
D gene: .
J gene: TRBJ2-1
CDR3 DNA: TGCGCCAGCAGCCAAGATAAAGGACAACCCCAGTTCTTC
CDR3 protein: CASSQDKGQPQFF

clone size: .
V gene: TRBV6-5
D gene: TRBD1
J gene: TRBJ2-1
CDR3 DNA: TGTGCCAGCACCTATACTTGGACAGGGGGCAGTGAGCAGTTCTTC
CDR3 protein: CASTYTWTGGSEQFF

clone size: .
V gene: TRBV7-9
D gene: .
J gene: TRBJ2-7
CDR3 DNA: TGTGCCAGCAGCTTAGGAGGTCGCGCTAGGGAGCAGTACTTC
CDR3 protein: CASSLGGRAREQYF

clone size: .
V gene: TRBV7-3
D gene: .
J gene: TRBJ1-1
CDR3 DNA: TGTGCCAGCAGCTCAGGGTATTCGAGCACTGAAGCTTTCTTT
CDR3 protein: CASSSGYSSTEAFF

clone size: once
V gene: TRBV29-1
D gene: .
J gene: TRBJ1-2
CDR3 DNA: TGCAGCGTTGTGCCCCAAACAGGGCGAAGGGGCTACACCTTC
CDR3 protein: CSVVPQTGRRGYTF

clone size: .
V gene: TRBV7-8
D gene: TRBD2
J gene: TRBJ2-7
CDR3 DNA: TGTGCCAGCAGCTTAGTCGTCGGCGGGGGGAGCTACGAGCAGTACTTC
CDR3 protein: CASSLVVGGGSYEQYF

clone size: .
V gene: TRBV19
D gene: .
J gene: TRBJ2-1
CDR3 DNA: TGTGCCAGTAGTATAGGGGGGGGCGCGGGTGAGCAGTTCTTC
CDR3 protein: CASSIGGGAGEQFF

clone size: .
V gene: TRBV19
D gene: TRBD1
J gene: TRBJ2-6
CDR3 DNA: TGTGCCAGTAGTATAAGCTGGTGGGGGACAGGGGCTCCTGGGGCCAACGTCCTGACTTTC
CDR3 protein: CASSISWWGTGAPGANVLTF

clone size: few
V gene: TRBV21-1
D gene: .
J gene: TRBJ2-2
CDR3 DNA: TGTGCCAGCACCGGACAGGGCACGAGTGAGTGGGGCCCCGGGGAGCTGTTTTTT
CDR3 protein: CASTGQGTSEWGPGELFF

clone size: .
V gene: TRBV19
D gene: .
J gene: TRBJ2-1
CDR3 DNA: TGTGCCAGTACCAAGGGGGGGGTCTTTAACAATGAGCAGTTCTTC
CDR3 protein: CASTKGGVFNNEQFF

clone size: few
V gene: TRBV3-1/TRBV3-2
D gene: .
J gene: TRBJ2-2
CDR3 DNA: TGTGCCAGCAGCCAACGGGGGGAGCTGTTTTTT
CDR3 protein: CASSQRGELFF

clone size: .
V gene: TRBV7-9
D gene: .
J gene: TRBJ2-5
CDR3 DNA: TGTGCCAGCAGCTCAAGAGGGGGCGGGGCAATCCAAGAGACCCAGTACTTC
CDR3 protein: CASSSRGGGAIQETQYF

clone size: .
V gene: TRBV5-1
D gene: TRBD1
J gene: TRBJ1-1
CDR3 DNA: TGCGCCAGCAGCTTAGCCCCTCAGGGGGCGGACGGCACTGAAGCTTTCTTT
CDR3 protein: CASSLAPQGADGTEAFF

clone size: .
V gene: TRBV3-1/TRBV3-2
D gene: .
J gene: TRBJ2-2
CDR3 DNA: TGTGCCAGCAGCCAAGCTGCCAGATGGGGCGCGAGTAACACCGGGGAGCTGTTTTTT
CDR3 protein: CASSQAARWGASNTGELFF

clone size: .
V gene: TRBV27
D gene: TRBD2
J gene: TRBJ2-2
CDR3 DNA: TGTGCCAGCAGTCTAGCGGGGGGGCCCACCGGGGAGCTGTTTTTT
CDR3 protein: CASSLAGGPTGELFF

clone size: .
V gene: TRBV18
D gene: .
J gene: TRBJ1-6
CDR3 DNA: TGTGCCAGCTCACCATTTGGTCTAGGCCCAGCCTATAATTCACCCCTCCACTTT
CDR3 protein: CASSPFGLGPAYNSPLHF

clone size: .
V gene: TRBV19
D gene: TRBD2
J gene: TRBJ2-7
CDR3 DNA: TGTGCCAGTAGCCTGGGGGGGGGTAGGTACGAGCAGTACTTC
CDR3 protein: CASSLGGGRYEQYF

clone size: once
V gene: TRBV5-1
D gene: TRBD2
J gene: TRBJ2-5
CDR3 DNA: TGCGCCAGCAGCTCGCTTAGCGGGGGGACGGGAGAGACCCAGTACTTC
CDR3 protein: CASSSLSGGTGETQYF

clone size: .
V gene: TRBV24-1
D gene: TRBD1
J gene: TRBJ2-7
CDR3 DNA: TGTGCCACATCGACAGGGGGTGCCTACGAGCAGTACTTC
CDR3 protein: CATSTGGAYEQYF

clone size: .
V gene: TRBV6-1
D gene: .
J gene: TRBJ1-1
CDR3 DNA: TGTGCCAGCAGTGAAGTGACTGGCGGCCGTAACACTGAAGCTTTCTTT
CDR3 protein: CASSEVTGGRNTEAFF

clone size: .
V gene: TRBV7-3
D gene: TRBD1
J gene: TRBJ1-1
CDR3 DNA: TGTGCCAGCAGCTCGACAGGGGGCTCTGAAGCTTTCTTT
CDR3 protein: CASSSTGGSEAFF

clone size: .
V gene: TRBV19
D gene: .
J gene: TRBJ1-5
CDR3 DNA: TGTGCCAGTACACGGGTTGGCGATCAGCCCCAGCATTTT
CDR3 protein: CASTRVGDQPQHF

clone size: .
V gene: TRBV18
D gene: TRBD2
J gene: TRBJ2-1
CDR3 DNA: TGTGCCAGCTCACCACTCGGGACTATGGGTGAGCAGTTCTTC
CDR3 protein: CASSPLGTMGEQFF

clone size: .
V gene: TRBV14
D gene: .
J gene: TRBJ1-6
CDR3 DNA: TGTGCCAGCAGCTTTCGGTCGACATACAATTCACCCCTCCACTTT
CDR3 protein: CASSFRSTYNSPLHF

clone size: .
V gene: TRBV19
D gene: TRBD2
J gene: TRBJ2-3
CDR3 DNA: TGTGCCAGTAGTTTGGGACTAGGAGAGGCAGATACGCAGTATTTT
CDR3 protein: CASSLGLGEADTQYF

clone size: .
V gene: TRBV4-3
D gene: .
J gene: TRBJ2-3
CDR3 DNA: TGCGCCAGCAGCCCTCAACTTGGGGCGGGGTGGGCAGATACGCAGTATTTT
CDR3 protein: CASSPQLGAGWADTQYF

clone size: .
V gene: TRBV19
D gene: .
J gene: TRBJ1-2
CDR3 DNA: TGTGCCAGTAGTATGGTGTATGGAGATAGAGGTGGCTACACCTTC
CDR3 protein: CASSMVYGDRGGYTF

clone size: .
V gene: TRBV2
D gene: .
J gene: TRBJ1-2
CDR3 DNA: TGTGCCAGCAGTGCCTACGCTGGCTACACCTTC
CDR3 protein: CASSAYAGYTF

clone size: .
V gene: TRBV5-1
D gene: .
J gene: TRBJ2-5
CDR3 DNA: TGCGCCAGCAGCCGGCAGGGGCAGGAGACCCAGTACTTC
CDR3 protein: CASSRQGQETQYF

clone size: .
V gene: TRBV19
D gene: .
J gene: TRBJ1-5
CDR3 DNA: TGTGCCAGTAGTATGGGGACACTTTATAGCAATCAGCCCCAGCATTTT
CDR3 protein: CASSMGTLYSNQPQHF

clone size: few
V gene: TRBV28
D gene: .
J gene: TRBJ1-2
CDR3 DNA: TGTGCCAGCAGTACCTTACGGTATGGCTACACCTTC
CDR3 protein: CASSTLRYGYTF

clone size: .
V gene: TRBV27
D gene: .
J gene: TRBJ1-5
CDR3 DNA: TGTGCCAGCAGGAAAACAGGCGGTGGGCAGCCCCAGCATTTT
CDR3 protein: CASRKTGGGQPQHF

clone size: .
V gene: TRBV29-1
D gene: .
J gene: TRBJ2-7
CDR3 DNA: TGCAGCGTTGCCAGTGTCTACGAGCAGTACTTC
CDR3 protein: CSVASVYEQYF

clone size: .
V gene: TRBV4-2
D gene: TRBD2
J gene: TRBJ2-7
CDR3 DNA: TGTGCCAGCAGCCAAGAGTCCAGCGGGAACTACGAGCAGTACTTC
CDR3 protein: CASSQESSGNYEQYF

clone size: .
V gene: TRBV5-6
D gene: TRBD2
J gene: TRBJ2-5
CDR3 DNA: TGTGCCAGCAGCTTGGGACGGGGGGGAGAGACCCAGTACTTC
CDR3 protein: CASSLGRGGETQYF

clone size: .
V gene: TRBV6-5
D gene: .
J gene: TRBJ2-2
CDR3 DNA: TGTGCCAGCAGATCGGAGGTGGTGACCGGGGAGCTGTTTTTT
CDR3 protein: CASRSEVVTGELFF

clone size: .
V gene: TRBV7-9
D gene: TRBD2
J gene: TRBJ2-2
CDR3 DNA: TGTGCCAGCACACTAGCGGCCCCGATAACCGGGGAGCTGTTTTTT
CDR3 protein: CASTLAAPITGELFF

clone size: many
V gene: TRBV7-6
D gene: .
J gene: TRBJ2-3
CDR3 DNA: TGTGCCAGCAGCTCGCGTAAAGATACGCAGTATTTT
CDR3 protein: CASSSRKDTQYF

clone size: .
V gene: TRBV29-1
D gene: TRBD1
J gene: TRBJ1-1
CDR3 DNA: TGCAGCGTTGAAATGGGACAGGGGGGCACTGAAGCTTTCTTT
CDR3 protein: CSVEMGQGGTEAFF

clone size: .
V gene: TRBV27
D gene: TRBD1
J gene: TRBJ1-4
CDR3 DNA: TGTGCCAGCAGTTCAGGGGGCTGGGGTGAAAAACTGTTTTTT
CDR3 protein: CASSSGGWGEKLFF